The sequence of this T cell receptor beta chain was determined in a study of blood T cells in healthy people across ages. The CDR3 loop spans 11 amino acids. Germline loops: CDR1 MNHEY, CDR2 SVGEGT. This clonotype was seen only a few times. Its matching antigen is unknown. Study-level points and caveats: Possibly, changes in expanded clonotypes were confounded because donor CMV status was unknown. PBMCs left unsorted prevented a conclusive naive versus antigen-experienced comparison.

PCR was performed a second time for roughly 7 to 11 cycles using a sample-barcoded 5' primer and a J-beta primer mix. TCRdb passed the 5' RACE reads through MiXCR, listing each CDR3 protein once. In the table there are roughly 800,000 distinct CDR3 sequences, roughly 60% of which are singletons. The sequence was collected from a man aged 25 to 45 in good health. The chain employs TRBV6-2 or TRBV6-3 and TRBJ2-7; no firm D call. Matching the DNA end better, TRBJ2-5 makes the J call doubtful. Sequencing used blood. DNA of the CDR3: TGTGCCAGCAGCGCCGGGCAGACCCAGTACTTC. It is translated as CASSAGQTQYF.